Given below is one T cell receptor (beta chain) in context. What it binds is unknown. This record belongs to a study of glioma-infiltrating T cells. As for the study in general: Low-grade gliomas were grade II; glioblastomas were grade IV at initial diagnosis. Glioma patients had dexamethasone for six or fewer days before surgery. Study results and limitations: Signature shared blood CDR3 motifs were enriched in low-divergence and depleted in high-divergence patients.

The iRepertoire nested amplicon-rescue multiplex PCR amplified TCR alpha and beta CDR3s from RNA. TCRdb re-called the multiplex PCR reads through MiXCR, storing one row per CDR3 protein. Of a few hundred thousand distinct CDR3 sequences listed, less than 50% are singletons. The sample consisted of glioma tissue, nonneoplastic brain tissue, or PBMCs (not recorded which). This clonotype originated in a human donor with low-grade glioma or glioblastoma, undergoing nonglioma brain surgery, or in good health (not recorded which).

The chain's CDR3 is CASTGQSGATEAFF. The CDR3 nucleotides read TGTGCCAGCACCGGCCAAAGCGGGGCCACTGAAGCTTTCTTT. The V and J genes are TRBV28 and TRBJ1-1, with D possibly TRBD1 on 5 matching bases. Germline V lookup: CDR1 MDHEN, CDR2 SYDVKM. The V and J ends lost 7 bases and 4 bases respectively, with 16 bases between them. There are 14 residues in the CDR3. The entire variable domain, with the rest obtained from reference TRBV28 and TRBJ1-1, is as follows: DVKVTQSSRYLVKRTGEKVFLECVQDMDHENMFWYRQDPGLGLRLIYFSYDVKMKEKGDIPEGYSVSREKKERFSLILESASTNQTSMYLCASTGQSGATEAFFGQGTRLTVV.